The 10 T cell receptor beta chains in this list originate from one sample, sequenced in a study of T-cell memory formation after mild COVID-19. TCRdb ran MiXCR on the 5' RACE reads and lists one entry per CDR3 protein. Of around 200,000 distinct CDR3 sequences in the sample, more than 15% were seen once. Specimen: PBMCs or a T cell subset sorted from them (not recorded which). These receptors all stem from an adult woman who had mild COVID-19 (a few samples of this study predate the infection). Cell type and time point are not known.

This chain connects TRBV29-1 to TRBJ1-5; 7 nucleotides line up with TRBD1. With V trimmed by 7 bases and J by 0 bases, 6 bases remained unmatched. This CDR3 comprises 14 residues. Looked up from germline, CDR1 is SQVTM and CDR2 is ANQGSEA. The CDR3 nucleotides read TGCAGCGCTCGGGACAGATATAGCAATCAGCCCCAGCATTTT. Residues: CSARDRYSNQPQHF.

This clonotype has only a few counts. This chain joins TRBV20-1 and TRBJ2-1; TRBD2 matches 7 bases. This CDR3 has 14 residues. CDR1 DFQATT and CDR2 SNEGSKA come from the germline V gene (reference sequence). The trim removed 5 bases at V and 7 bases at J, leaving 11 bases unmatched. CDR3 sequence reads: CSAFGRERGNEQFF. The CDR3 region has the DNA TGCAGTGCTTTCGGGCGGGAGAGAGGGAATGAGCAGTTCTTC.

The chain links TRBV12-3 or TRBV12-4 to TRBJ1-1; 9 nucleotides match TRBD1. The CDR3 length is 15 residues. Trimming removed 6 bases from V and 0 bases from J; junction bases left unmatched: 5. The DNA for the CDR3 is TGTGCCAGCAGGGTTGGGACAGGGATGAACACTGAAGCTTTCTTT. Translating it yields CASRVGTGMNTEAFF.

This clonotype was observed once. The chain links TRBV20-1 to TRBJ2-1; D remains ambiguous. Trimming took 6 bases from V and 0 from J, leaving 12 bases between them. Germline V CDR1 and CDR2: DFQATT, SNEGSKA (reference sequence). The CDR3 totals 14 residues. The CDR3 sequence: CSAKVVSSYNEQFF. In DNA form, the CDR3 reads TGCAGTGCCAAGGTAGTCAGCTCCTACAATGAGCAGTTCTTC.

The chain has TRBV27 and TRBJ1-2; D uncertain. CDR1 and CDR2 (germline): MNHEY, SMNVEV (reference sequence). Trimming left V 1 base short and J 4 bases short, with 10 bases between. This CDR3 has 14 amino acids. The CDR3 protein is CASSLFPEIYGYTF. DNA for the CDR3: TGTGCCAGCAGTTTATTCCCCGAAATCTATGGCTACACCTTC.

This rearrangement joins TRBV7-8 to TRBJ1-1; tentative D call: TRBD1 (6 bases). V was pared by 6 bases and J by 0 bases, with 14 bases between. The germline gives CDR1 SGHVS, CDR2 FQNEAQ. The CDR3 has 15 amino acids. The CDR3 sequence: CASRRATGVNTEAFF. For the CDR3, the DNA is TGTGCCAGCAGAAGAGCGACAGGAGTGAACACTGAAGCTTTCTTT.

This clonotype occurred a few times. The CDR3 DNA reads as TGTGCCAGCAGTGTAGGACAGGCCCCCTACAATGAGCAGTTCTTC. This codes for CASSVGQAPYNEQFF. V and J are TRBV12-3 or TRBV12-4 and TRBJ2-1, with 7 bases fitting TRBD1. The length of the CDR3 is 15 residues. After removal of 5 bases from V and 2 bases from J, the junction contained 6 bases not matched to a gene.

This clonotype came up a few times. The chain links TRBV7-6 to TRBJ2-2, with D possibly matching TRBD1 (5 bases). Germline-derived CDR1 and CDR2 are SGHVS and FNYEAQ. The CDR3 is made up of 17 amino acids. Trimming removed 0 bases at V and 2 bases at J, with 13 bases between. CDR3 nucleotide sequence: TGTGCCAGCAGCTTAGCAGGGGTAGCCACAAACACCGGGGAGCTGTTTTTT. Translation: CASSLAGVATNTGELFF.

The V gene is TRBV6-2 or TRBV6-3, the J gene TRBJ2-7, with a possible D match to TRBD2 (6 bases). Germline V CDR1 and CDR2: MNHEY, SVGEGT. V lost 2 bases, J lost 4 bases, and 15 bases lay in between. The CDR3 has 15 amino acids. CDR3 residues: CASSYPAGTPYEQYF. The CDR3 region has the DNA TGTGCCAGCAGTTACCCCGCCGGGACTCCTTACGAGCAGTACTTC.

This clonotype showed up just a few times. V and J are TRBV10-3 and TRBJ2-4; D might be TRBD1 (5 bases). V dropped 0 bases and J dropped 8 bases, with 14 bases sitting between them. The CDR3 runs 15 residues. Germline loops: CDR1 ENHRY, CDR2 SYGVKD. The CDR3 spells CAISESGAASDIQYF. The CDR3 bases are TGTGCCATCAGTGAGTCTGGGGCGGCCTCGGACATTCAGTACTTC.